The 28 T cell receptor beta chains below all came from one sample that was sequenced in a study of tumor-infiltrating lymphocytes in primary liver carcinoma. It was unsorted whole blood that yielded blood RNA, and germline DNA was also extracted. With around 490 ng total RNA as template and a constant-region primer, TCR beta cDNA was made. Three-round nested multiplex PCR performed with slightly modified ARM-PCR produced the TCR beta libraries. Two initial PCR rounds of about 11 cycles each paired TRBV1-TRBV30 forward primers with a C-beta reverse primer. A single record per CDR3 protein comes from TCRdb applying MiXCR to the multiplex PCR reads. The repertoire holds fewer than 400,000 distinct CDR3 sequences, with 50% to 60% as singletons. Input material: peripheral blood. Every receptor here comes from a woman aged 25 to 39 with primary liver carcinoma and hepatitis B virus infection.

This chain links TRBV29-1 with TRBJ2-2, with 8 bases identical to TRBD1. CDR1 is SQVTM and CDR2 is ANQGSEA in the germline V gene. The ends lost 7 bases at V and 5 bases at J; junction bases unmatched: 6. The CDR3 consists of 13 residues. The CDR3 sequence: CSADRGGTGELFF. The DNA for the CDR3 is TGCAGCGCCGACAGGGGAGGAACCGGGGAGCTGTTTTTT.

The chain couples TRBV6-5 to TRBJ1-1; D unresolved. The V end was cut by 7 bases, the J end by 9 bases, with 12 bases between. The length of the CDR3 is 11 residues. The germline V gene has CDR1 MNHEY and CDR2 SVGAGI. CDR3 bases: TGTGCCAGCAAACGAGCGTCTAAAGCTTTCTTT. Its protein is CASKRASKAFF.

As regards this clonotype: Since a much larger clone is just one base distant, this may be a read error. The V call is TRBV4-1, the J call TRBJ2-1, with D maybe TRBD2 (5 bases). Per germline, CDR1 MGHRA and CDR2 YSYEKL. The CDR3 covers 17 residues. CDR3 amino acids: CASSRPDFSSSYSEQFF. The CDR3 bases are TGCGCCAGCAGCCGCCCGGACTTCTCGAGCTCCTACAGTGAGCAGTTCTTC.

DNA for the CDR3: TGTGCCAGCAGCCAAGATACTGCGGGACGGGGTGAGCAGTTCTTC. This encodes CASSQDTAGRGEQFF. The chain links TRBV4-2 to TRBJ2-1; D might be TRBD2 (6 bases). V lost 0 bases, J lost 9 bases, and 15 bases lay in between. The CDR3 extends over 15 amino acids. CDR1 is LGHNA and CDR2 is YNFKEQ in the germline V gene.

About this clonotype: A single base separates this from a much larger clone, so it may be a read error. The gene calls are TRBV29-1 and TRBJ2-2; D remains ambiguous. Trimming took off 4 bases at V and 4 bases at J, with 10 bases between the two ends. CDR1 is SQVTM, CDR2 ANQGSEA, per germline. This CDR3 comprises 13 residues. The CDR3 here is CSVVWSRTGELFF. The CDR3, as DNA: TGCAGCGTTGTCTGGTCACGCACCGGGGAGCTGTTTTTT.

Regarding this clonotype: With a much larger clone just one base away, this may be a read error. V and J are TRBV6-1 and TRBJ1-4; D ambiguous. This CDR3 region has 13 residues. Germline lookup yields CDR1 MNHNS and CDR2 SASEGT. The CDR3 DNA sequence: TGTGCCAGCAGGAGAAGCGACACGGGAGGACTTCTGTTT. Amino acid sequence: CASRRSDTGGLLF.

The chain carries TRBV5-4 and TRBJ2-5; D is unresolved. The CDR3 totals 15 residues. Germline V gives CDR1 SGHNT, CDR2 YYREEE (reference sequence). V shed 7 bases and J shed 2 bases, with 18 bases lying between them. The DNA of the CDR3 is TGTGCCAGCCATGATACTGACCGTCCACAAGAGACCCAGTACTTC. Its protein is CASHDTDRPQETQYF. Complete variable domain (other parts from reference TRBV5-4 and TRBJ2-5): ETGVTQSPTHLIKTRGQQVTLRCSSQSGHNTVSWYQQALGQGPQFIFQYYREEENGRGNFPPRFSGLQFPNYSSELNVNALELDDSALYLCASHDTDRPQETQYFGPGTRLLVL.

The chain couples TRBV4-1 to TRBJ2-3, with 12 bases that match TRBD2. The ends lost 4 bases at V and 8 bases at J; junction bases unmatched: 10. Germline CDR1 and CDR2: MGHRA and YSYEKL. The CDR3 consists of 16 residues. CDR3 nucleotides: TGCGCCAGCAGCCCTTCTAGCGGGAGGGAGAGAGGTACGCAGTATTTT. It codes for CASSPSSGRERGTQYF.

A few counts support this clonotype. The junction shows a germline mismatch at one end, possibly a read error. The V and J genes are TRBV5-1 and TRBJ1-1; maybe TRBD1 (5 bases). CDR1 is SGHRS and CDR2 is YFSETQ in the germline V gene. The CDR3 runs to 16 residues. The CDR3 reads CASSLGRFEMNTEAFF. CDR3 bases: TGCGCCAGCAGCCTGGGACGGTTTGAGATGAACACTGAGGCTTTCTTT.

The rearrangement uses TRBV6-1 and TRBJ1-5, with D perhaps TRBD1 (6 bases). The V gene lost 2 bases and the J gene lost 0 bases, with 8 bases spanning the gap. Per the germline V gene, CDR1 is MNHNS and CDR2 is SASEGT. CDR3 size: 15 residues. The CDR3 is CASSESDSSNQPQHF. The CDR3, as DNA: TGTGCCAGCAGTGAATCGGACAGTAGCAATCAGCCCCAGCATTTT.

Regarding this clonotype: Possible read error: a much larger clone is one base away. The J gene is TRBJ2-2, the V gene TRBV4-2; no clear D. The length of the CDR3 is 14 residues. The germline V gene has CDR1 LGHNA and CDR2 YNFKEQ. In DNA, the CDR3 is TGTGCCAACAGCCAAGATCCGAACACCGGGGAGCTGTTTTTT. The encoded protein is CANSQDPNTGELFF.

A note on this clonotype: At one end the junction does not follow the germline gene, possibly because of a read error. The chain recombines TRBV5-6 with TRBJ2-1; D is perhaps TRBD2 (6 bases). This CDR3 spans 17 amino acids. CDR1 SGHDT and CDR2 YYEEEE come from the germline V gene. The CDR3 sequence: CACSLAAGSAIQREQFF. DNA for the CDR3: TGTGCCTGCAGCTTGGCCGCGGGATCCGCCATTCAAAGGGAGCAGTTCTTC.

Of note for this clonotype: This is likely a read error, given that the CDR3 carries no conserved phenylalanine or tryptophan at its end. The CDR3 loop is CASTAQDRNTGELFS. The DNA of the CDR3 is TGCGCCAGCACTGCCCAAGACCGGAACACCGGGGAGCTGTTTTCT. This chain links TRBV5-1 with TRBJ2-2, with no clear D. The CDR3 covers 15 residues. Trimming pared 6 bases from V and 1 base from J, leaving 13 bases between. Germline V gives CDR1 SGHRS, CDR2 YFSETQ.

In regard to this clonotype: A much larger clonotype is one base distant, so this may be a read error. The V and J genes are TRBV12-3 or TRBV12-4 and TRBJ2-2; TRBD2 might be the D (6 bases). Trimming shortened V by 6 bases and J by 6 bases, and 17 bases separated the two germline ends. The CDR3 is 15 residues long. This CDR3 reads CASSPRRVGAGELFF. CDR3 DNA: TGTGCCAGCAGCCCCAGGAGGGTCGGGGCCGGGGAGCTGTTTTTT.

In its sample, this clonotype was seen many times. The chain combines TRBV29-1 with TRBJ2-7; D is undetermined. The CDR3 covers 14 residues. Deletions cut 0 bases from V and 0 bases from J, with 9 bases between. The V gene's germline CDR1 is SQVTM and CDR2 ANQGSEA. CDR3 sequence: CSVEDEYSSYEQYF. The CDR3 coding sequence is TGCAGCGTTGAAGATGAATACAGCTCCTACGAGCAGTACTTC.

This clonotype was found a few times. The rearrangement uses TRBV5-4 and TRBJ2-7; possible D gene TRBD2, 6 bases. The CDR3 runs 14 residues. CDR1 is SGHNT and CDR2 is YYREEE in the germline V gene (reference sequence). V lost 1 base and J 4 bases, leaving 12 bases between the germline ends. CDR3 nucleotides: TGTGCCAGCAGCTTGTCGGTGGGACTGTACGAGCAGTACTTC. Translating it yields CASSLSVGLYEQYF. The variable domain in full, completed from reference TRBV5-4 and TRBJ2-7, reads ETGVTQSPTHLIKTRGQQVTLRCSSQSGHNTVSWYQQALGQGPQFIFQYYREEENGRGNFPPRFSGLQFPNYSSELNVNALELDDSALYLCASSLSVGLYEQYFGPGTRLTVT.

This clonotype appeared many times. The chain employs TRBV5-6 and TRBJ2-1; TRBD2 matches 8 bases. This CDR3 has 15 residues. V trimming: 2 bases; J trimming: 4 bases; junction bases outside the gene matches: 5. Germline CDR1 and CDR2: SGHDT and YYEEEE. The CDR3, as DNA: TGTGCCAGCAGCTTTTCCGCGGGAGGTTACAATGAGCAGTTCTTC. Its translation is CASSFSAGGYNEQFF.

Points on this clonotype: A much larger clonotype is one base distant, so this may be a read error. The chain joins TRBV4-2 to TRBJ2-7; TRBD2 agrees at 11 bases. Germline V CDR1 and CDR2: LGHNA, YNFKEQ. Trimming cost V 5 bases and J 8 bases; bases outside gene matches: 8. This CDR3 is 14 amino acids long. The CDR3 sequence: CASSSLAGGYKQYF. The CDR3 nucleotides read TGTGCCAGCAGCTCGCTAGCGGGAGGTTACAAGCAGTACTTC.

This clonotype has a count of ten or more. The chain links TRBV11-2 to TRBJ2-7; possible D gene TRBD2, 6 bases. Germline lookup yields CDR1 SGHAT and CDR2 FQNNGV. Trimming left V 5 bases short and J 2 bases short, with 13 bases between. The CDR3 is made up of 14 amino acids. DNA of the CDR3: TGTGCCAGCAGCCACCCGGGACTTACCTACGAGCAGTACTTC. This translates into CASSHPGLTYEQYF. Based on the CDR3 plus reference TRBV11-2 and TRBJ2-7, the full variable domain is EAGVAQSPRYKIIEKRQSVAFWCNPISGHATLYWYQQILGQGPKLLIQFQNNGVVDDSQLPKDRFSAERLKGVDSTLKIQPAKLEDSAVYLCASSHPGLTYEQYFGPGTRLTVT.

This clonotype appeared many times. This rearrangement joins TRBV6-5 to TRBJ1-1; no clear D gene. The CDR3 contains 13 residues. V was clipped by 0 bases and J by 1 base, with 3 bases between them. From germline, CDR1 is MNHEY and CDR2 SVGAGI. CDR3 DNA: TGTGCCAGCAGTTACTCATCGAACACTGAAGCTTTCTTT. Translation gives CASSYSSNTEAFF.

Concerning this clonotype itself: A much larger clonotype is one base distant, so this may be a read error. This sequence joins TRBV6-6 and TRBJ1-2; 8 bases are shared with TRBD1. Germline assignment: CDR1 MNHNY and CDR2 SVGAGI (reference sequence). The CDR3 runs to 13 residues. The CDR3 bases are TGTGCCGCGCAACTTGACAGGGGCTATGACTACACCTTC. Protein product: CAAQLDRGYDYTF.

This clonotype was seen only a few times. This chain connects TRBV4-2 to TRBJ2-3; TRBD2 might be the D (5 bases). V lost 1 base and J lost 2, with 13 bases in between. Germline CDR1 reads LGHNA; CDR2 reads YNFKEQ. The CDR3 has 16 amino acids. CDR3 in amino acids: CASSQVARTSTDTQYF. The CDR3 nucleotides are TGTGCCAGCAGCCAAGTGGCTAGGACTTCCACAGATACGCAGTATTTT.

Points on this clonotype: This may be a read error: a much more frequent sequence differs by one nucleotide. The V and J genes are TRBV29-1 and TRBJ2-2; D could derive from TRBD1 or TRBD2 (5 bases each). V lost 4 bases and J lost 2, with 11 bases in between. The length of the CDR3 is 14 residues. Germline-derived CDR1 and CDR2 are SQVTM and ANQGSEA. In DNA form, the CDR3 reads TGCAGCGTTGCCCGGGACGCCAACACCGGGGAGCTGTTTTTT. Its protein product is CSVARDANTGELFF.

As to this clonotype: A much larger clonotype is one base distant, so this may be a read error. Written as DNA, the CDR3 is TGCGCCAGCAGCCAAGGGCCCGACTCCTACAATGAGCAGTTCTTC. Translating gives CASSQGPDSYNEQFF. This rearrangement joins TRBV4-1 to TRBJ2-1; no clear D gene. This CDR3 is 15 amino acids long. Germline V CDR1 and CDR2: MGHRA, YSYEKL. Trimming left V 1 base short and J 0 bases short, with 7 bases between.

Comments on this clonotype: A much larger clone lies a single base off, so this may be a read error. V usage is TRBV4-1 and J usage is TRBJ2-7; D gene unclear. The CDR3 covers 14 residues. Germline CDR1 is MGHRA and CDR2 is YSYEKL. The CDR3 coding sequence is TGCGCCGGCAGCCAAGTACCAGGCTCCTACGAGCAGTACTTC. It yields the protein CAGSQVPGSYEQYF.

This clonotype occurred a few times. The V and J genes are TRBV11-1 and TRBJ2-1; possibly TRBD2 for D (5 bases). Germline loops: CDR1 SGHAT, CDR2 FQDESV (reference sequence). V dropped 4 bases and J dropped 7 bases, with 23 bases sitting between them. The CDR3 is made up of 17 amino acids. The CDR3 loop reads CASSSNGMSRLFNEQFF. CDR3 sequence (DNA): TGTGCCAGCAGCTCAAACGGGATGAGCAGGTTGTTTAATGAGCAGTTCTTC.

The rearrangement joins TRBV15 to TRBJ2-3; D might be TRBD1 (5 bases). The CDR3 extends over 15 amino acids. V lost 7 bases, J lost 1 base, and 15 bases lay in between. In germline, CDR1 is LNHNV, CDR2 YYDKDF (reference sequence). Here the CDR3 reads CATNRSRTGTDTQYF. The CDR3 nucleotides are TGTGCCACCAACAGGTCGAGAACTGGCACAGATACGCAGTATTTT.

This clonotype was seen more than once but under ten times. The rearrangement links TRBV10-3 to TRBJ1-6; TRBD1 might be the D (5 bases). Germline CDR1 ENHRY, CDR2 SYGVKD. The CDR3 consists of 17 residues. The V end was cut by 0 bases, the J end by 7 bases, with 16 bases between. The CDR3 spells CAISESRGGRKNSPLHF. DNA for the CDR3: TGTGCCATCAGTGAGTCGAGGGGTGGAAGGAAAAATTCACCCCTCCACTTT.